This section outlines one TCR beta chain sequence together with its context. Its binding antigen is unknown. No base-level quality is on record; no much larger clone is a single base apart. The library was obtained by RT-PCR. TCRdb lists the instrument as Illumina HiSeq 2500. The public reads were run again by TCRdb, first through fastp at Q25 and then through MiXCR, and only productive beta chains were kept. Each record represents a unique CDR3 protein, reported with the most common genes and DNA among its rows. The sample data list about 530,000 distinct CDR3 sequences, and approximately 12% of these were observed just once. Clones ranked in the top ten supply under 15% of the sample. As encoded in the germline V gene (reference sequence), CDR1 is DFQATT while CDR2 is SNEGSKA. V lost 4 bases and J lost 8 bases, and the count of bases not matched to a germline gene is 11. The cysteine opens and the phenylalanine closes a CDR3 of 14 amino acids. Only the CDR3 part of the read is kept: 42 bases, read in frame from the first base.

The data belong to a study of response to subunit inactivated influenza vaccine (dated by TCRdb to about 2018). About the study as a whole: Deep quantitative profiling of the T cell receptor repertoire was used in the study to follow responses to a trivalent subunit inactivated influenza vaccine. Points the paper makes about the study in general: The authors proposed that each seasonal influenza vaccination may bring in only a limited number of new T cells.

The intended sense of this specimen's time point label: 40 to 45 days after influenza vaccine administration. The origin of this receptor is a middle-aged man who received an inactivated influenza vaccine. Donor details come from another sample of the same person, matched by shared clones. The V and J genes are TRBV20-1 and TRBJ2-4; TRBD2 fits 7 bases in the junction. The sample was PBMCs from blood, taken 40 to 50 days after vaccination. The nucleotides are TGCAGTGCTACCAGAGGGAGGGCTGTTGACATTCAGTACTTC. Translation gives CSATRGRAVDIQYF.